The clone carrying this T cell receptor beta chain came up a few times. This entry belongs to a study of blood T cell repertoires in COVID-19. Turning to the study itself: Material from acute and convalescent COVID-19 was sourced from the United States, Italy and Spain. Sample material is recorded as cDNA or gDNA derived from T cells, B-cell-depleted T cells, or PBMCs.

In the original processing: Quantification of nucleated cells was approximated via reference gene primer amplification. Some clones are missing from TCRdb's copy, which holds only in-frame ones; the method was immunoSEQ multiplex PCR. V and J calls and clone size are copied from that table; D and trimming were computed from the DNA. The data contain 200,000 to 300,000 clones, around 87% of them seen just once; the ten biggest clones take up approximately 2.3%. Germline V gene sequence: CDR1 MDHEN, CDR2 SYDVKM. J was trimmed by 1 base and V by 6 bases; bases with no gene match: 7. CDR3 length equals 15 residues.

The TCR originated in a woman between 45 and 65 years old with acute or convalescent COVID-19. V usage is TRBV28 and J usage is TRBJ1-2; TRBD1 agrees at 8 bases. The sequencing sample was made of peripheral blood. The CDR3 region has the DNA TGTGCCAGCAGAACGACAGGGGAAGGTAACTATGGCTACACCTTC. It is translated as CASRTTGEGNYGYTF.